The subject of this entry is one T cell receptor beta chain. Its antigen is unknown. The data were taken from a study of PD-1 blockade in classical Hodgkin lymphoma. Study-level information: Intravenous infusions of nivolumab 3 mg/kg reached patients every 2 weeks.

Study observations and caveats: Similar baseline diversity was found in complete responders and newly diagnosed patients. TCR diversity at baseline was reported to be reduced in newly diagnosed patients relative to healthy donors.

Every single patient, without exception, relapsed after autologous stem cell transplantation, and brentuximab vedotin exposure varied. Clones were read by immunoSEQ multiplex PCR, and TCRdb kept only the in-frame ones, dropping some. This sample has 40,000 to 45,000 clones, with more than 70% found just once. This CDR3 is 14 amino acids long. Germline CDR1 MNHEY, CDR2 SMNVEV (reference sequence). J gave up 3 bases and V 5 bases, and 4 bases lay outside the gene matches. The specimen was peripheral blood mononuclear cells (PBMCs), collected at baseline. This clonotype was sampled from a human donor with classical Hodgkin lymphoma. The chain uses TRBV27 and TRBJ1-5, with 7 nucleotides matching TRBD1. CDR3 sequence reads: CASSLDRINQPQHF. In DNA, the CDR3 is TGTGCCAGCAGTCTGGACAGGATCAATCAGCCCCAGCATTTT.